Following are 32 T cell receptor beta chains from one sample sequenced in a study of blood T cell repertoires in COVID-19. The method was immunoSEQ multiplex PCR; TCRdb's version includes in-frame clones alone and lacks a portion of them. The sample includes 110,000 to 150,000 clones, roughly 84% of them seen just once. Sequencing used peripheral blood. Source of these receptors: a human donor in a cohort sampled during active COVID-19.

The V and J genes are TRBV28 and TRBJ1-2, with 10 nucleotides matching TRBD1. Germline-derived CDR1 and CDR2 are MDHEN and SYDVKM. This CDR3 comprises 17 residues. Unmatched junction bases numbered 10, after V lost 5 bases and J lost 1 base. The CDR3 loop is CASSPPGQGLSNYGYTF. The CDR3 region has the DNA TGTGCCAGCAGTCCTCCGGGACAGGGGTTAAGTAACTATGGCTACACCTTC.

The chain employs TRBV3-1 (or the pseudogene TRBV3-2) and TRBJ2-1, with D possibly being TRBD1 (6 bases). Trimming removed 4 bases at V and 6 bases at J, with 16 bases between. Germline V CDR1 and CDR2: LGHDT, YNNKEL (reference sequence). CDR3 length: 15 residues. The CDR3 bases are TGTGCCAGCAGCCTTGGGACAACTGGGGGCAATGAGCAGTTCTTC. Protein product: CASSLGTTGGNEQFF.

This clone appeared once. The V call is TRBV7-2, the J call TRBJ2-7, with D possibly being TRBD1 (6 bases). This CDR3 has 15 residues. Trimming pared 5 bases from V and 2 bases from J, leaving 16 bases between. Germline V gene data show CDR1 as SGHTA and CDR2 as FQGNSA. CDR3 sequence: CASSTRDKGTYEQYF. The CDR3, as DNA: TGTGCCAGCAGCACAAGGGACAAGGGTACCTACGAGCAGTACTTC. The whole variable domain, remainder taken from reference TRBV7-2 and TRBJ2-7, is GAGVSQSPSNKVTEKGKDVELRCDPISGHTALYWYRQSLGQGLEFLIYFQGNSAPDKSGLPSDRFSAERTGGSVSTLTIQRTQQEDSAVYLCASSTRDKGTYEQYFGPGTRLTVT.

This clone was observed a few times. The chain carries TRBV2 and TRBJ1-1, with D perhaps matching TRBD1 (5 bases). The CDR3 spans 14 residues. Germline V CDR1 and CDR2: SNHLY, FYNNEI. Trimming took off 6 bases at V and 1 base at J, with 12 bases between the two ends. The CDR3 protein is CASSSDGGNTEAFF. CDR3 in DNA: TGTGCCAGCAGCTCGGACGGGGGGAACACTGAAGCTTTCTTT.

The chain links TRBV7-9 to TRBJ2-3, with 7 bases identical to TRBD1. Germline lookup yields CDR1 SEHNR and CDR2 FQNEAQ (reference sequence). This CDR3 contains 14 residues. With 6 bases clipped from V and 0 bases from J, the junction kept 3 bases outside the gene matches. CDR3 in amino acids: CASRRTGSTDTQYF. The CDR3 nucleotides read TGTGCCAGCAGAAGGACAGGCAGCACAGATACGCAGTATTTT.

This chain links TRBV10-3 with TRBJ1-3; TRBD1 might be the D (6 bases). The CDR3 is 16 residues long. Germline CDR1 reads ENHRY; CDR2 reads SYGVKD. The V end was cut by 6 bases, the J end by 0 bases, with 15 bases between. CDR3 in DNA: TGTGCCATCAGCCGTCAGGACAGTAGCTCTGGAAACACCATATATTTT. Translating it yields CAISRQDSSSGNTIYF.

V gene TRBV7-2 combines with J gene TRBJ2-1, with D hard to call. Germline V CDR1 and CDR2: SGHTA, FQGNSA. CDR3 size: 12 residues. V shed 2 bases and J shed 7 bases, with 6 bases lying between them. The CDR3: CASSLWPNEQFF. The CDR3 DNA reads TGTGCCAGCAGCTTATGGCCTAATGAGCAGTTCTTC. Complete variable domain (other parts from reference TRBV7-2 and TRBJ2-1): GAGVSQSPSNKVTEKGKDVELRCDPISGHTALYWYRQSLGQGLEFLIYFQGNSAPDKSGLPSDRFSAERTGGSVSTLTIQRTQQEDSAVYLCASSLWPNEQFFGPGTRLTVL.

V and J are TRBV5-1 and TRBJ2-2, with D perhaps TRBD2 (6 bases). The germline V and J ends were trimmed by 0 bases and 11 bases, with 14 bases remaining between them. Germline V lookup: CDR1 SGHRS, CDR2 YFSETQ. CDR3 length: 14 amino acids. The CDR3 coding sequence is TGCGCCAGCAGCTTGGAGCCTAGCGAATTTGAGCTGTTTTTT. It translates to CASSLEPSEFELFF.

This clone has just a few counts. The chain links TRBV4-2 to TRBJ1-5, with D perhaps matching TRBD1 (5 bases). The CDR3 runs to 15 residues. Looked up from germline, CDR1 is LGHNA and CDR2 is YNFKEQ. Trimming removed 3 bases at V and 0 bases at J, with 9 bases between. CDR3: CASSHSDSSNQPQHF. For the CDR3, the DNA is TGTGCCAGCAGCCACTCAGACAGTAGCAATCAGCCCCAGCATTTT.

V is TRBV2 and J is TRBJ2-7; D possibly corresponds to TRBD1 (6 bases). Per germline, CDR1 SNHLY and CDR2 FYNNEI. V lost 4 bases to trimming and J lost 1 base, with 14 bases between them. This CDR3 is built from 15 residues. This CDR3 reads CASSARGYPSYEQYF. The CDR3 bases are TGTGCCAGCAGTGCCAGGGGCTACCCTTCCTACGAGCAGTACTTC.

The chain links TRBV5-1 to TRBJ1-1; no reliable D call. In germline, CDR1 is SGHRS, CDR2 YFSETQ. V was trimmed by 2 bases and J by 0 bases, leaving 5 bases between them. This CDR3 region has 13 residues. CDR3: CASSLDMNTEAFF. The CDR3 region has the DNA TGCGCCAGCAGCTTAGACATGAACACTGAAGCTTTCTTT.

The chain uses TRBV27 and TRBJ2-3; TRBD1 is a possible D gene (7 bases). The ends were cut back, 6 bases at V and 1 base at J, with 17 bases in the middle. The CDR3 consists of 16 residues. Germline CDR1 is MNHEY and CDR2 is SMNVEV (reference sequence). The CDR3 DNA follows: TGTGCCAGCAGCTCCGGAGGGGGCGCGGGCACAGATACGCAGTATTTT. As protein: CASSSGGGAGTDTQYF.

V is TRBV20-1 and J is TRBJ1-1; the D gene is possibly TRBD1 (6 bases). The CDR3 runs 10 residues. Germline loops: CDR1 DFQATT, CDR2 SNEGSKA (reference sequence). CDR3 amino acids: CIVGGTEAFF. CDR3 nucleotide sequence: TGCATCGTAGGGGGCACTGAAGCTTTCTTT.

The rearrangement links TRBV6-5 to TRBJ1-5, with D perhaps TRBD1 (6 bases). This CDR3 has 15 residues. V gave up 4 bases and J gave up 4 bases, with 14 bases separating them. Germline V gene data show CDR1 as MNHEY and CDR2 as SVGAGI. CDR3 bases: TGTGCCAGCAGTTTGTCCGGGACACGGAATCAGCCCCAGCATTTT. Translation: CASSLSGTRNQPQHF.

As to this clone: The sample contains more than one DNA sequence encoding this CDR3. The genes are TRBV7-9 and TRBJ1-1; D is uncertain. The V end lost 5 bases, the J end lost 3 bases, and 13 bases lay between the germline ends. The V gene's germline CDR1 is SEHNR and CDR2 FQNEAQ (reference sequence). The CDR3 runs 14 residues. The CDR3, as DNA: TGTGCCAGCAGCCTAGTTTCTTCGGACACTGAAGCTTTCTTT. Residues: CASSLVSSDTEAFF.

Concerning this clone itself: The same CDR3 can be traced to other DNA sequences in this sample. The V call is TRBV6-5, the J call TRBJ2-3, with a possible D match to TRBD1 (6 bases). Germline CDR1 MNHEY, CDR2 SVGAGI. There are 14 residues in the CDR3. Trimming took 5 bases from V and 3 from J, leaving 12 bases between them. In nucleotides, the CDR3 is TGTGCCAGCAGTAGGCAGGGGTTAACAGATACGCAGTATTTT. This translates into CASSRQGLTDTQYF.

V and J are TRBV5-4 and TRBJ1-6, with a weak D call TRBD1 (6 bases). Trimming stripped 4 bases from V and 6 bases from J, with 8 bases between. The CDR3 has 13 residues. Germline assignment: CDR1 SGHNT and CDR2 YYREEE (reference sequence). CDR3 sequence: CASSLDSNSPLHF. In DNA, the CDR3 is TGTGCCAGCAGCCTGGACAGTAATTCACCCCTCCACTTT.

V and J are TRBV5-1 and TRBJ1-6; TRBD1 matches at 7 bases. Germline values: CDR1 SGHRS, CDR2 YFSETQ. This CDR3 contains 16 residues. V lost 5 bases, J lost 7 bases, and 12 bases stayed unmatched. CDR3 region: CASRNEPGGGNSPLHF. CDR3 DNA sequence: TGCGCCAGCAGGAACGAGCCAGGGGGTGGGAATTCACCCCTCCACTTT.

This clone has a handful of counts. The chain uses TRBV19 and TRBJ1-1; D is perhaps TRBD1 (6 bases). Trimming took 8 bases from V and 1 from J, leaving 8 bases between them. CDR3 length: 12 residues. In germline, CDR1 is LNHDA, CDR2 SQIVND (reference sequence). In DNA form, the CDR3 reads TGTGCCAGTCTGGACAGGAACACTGAAGCTTTCTTT. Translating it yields CASLDRNTEAFF.

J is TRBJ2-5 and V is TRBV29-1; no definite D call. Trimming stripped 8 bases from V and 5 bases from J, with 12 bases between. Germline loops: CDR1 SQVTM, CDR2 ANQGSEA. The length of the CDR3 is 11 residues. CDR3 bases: TGCAGCTTCCGGGTCGGGGAGACCCAGTACTTC. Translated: CSFRVGETQYF.

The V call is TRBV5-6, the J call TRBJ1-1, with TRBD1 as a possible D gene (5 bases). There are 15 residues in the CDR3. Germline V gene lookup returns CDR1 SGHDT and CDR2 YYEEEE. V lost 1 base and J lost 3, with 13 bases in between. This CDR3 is CASSLIREFYTEAFF. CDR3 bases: TGTGCCAGCAGCTTGATCAGGGAATTTTACACTGAAGCTTTCTTT.

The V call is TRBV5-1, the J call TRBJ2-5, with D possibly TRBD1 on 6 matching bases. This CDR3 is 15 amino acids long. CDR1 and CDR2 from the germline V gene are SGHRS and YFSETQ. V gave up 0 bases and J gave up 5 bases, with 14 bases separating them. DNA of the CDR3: TGCGCCAGCAGCTTGGAGTTCAGGGGCTGGGAGACCCAGTACTTC. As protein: CASSLEFRGWETQYF.

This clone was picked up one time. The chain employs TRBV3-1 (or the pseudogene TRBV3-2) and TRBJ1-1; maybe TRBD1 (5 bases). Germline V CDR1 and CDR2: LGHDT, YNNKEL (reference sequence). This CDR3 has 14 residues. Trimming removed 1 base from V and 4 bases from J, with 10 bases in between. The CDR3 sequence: CASSQVTVSTEAFF. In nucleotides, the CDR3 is TGTGCCAGCAGCCAAGTGACAGTGAGCACTGAAGCTTTCTTT.

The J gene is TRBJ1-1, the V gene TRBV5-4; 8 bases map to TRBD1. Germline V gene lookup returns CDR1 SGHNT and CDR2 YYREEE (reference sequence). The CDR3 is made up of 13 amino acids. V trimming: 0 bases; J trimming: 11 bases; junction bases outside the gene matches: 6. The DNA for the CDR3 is TGTGCCAGCAGCTTGGCGGACAGGGCTAAGGCTTTCTTT. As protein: CASSLADRAKAFF.

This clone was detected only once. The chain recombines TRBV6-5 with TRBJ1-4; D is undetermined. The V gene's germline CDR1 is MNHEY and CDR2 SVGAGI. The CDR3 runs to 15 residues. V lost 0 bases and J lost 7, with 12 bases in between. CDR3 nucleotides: TGTGCCAGCAGTTACTCGACCATGGGCACTGAAAAACTGTTTTTT. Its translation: CASSYSTMGTEKLFF.

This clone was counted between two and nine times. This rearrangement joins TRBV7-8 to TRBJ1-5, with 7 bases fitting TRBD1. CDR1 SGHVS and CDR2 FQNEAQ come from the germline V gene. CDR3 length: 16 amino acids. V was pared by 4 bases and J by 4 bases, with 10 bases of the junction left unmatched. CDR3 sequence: CASSSRTGTVNQPQHF. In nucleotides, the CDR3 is TGTGCCAGCAGCTCCCGAACCGGGACAGTGAATCAGCCCCAGCATTTT.

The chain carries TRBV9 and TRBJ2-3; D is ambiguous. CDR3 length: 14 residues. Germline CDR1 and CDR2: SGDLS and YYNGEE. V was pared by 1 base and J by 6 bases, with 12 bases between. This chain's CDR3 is CASSVRSTGDTQYF. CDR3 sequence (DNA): TGTGCCAGCAGCGTACGGTCGACTGGGGATACGCAGTATTTT.

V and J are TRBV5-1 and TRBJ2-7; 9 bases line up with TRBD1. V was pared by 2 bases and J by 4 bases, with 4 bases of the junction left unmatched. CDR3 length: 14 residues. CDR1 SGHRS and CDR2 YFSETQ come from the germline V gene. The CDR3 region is CASSFGDREYEQYF. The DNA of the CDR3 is TGCGCCAGCAGCTTTGGGGACAGGGAATACGAGCAGTACTTC.

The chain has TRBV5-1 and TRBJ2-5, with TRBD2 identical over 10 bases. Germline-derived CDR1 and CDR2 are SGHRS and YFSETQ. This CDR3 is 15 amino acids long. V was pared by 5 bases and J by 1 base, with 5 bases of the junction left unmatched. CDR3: CASRERGGPQETQYF. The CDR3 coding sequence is TGCGCCAGCAGGGAGCGGGGGGGACCCCAAGAGACCCAGTACTTC.

The CDR3 DNA follows: TGTGCCAGCAGTTACGCAGCACAGACGAACACTGAAGCTTTCTTT. Translated, it gives CASSYAAQTNTEAFF. The V and J genes are TRBV6-5 and TRBJ1-1; no firm D call. The germline V gene has CDR1 MNHEY and CDR2 SVGAGI. The CDR3 has 15 residues. V was pared by 2 bases and J by 1 base, with 11 bases between.

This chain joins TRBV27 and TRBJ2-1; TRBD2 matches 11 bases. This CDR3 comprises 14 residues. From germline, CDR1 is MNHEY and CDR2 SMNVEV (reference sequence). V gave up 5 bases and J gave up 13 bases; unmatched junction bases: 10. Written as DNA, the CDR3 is TGTGCCAGCAGTCGCCAAGGTAGCGGGGGGGCCCAGTTCTTC. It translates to CASSRQGSGGAQFF.

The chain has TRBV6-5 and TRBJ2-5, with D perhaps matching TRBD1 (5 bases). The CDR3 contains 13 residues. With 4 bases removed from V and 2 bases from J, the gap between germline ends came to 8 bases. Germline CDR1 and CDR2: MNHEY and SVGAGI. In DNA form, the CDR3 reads TGTGCCAGCAGTTCAGGGTATCAAGAGACCCAGTACTTC. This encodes CASSSGYQETQYF.